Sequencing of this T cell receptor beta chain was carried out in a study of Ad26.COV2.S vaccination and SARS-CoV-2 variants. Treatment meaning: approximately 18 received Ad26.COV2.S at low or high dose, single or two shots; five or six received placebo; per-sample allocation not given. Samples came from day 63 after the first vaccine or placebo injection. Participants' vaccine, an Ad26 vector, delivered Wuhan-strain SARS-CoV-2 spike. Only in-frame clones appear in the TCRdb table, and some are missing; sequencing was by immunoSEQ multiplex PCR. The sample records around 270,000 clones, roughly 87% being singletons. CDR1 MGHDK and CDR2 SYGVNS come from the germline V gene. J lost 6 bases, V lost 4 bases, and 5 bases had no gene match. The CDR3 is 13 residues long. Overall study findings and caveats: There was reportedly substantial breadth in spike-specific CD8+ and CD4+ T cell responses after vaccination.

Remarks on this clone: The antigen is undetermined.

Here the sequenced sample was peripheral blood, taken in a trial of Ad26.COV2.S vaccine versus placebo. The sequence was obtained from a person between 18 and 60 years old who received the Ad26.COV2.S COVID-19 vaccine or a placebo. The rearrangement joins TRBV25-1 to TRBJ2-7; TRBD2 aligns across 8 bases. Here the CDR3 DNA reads TGTGCCAGCAGTGTCGGGGGGGCCCGCGAGCAGTACTTC. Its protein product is CASSVGGAREQYF.